A single sample is the source of the 22 T cell receptor beta chains below, sequenced in a study of blood T cell repertoires in COVID-19. Using immunoSEQ multiplex PCR, the repertoire was profiled, and TCRdb retains in-frame clones only, with some absent. The sample lists 200,000 to 250,000 clones, roughly 85% occurring once. Sequencing was done on a sample of PBMCs or T cells enriched from blood (not recorded which). The receptors were sampled from a woman in her thirties or forties with acute COVID-19.

This CDR3 reads CASSARDRRNEQFF. The CDR3 region has the DNA TGTGCCAGCAGCGCACGGGACAGGCGCAATGAGCAGTTCTTC. This chain joins TRBV9 and TRBJ2-1; 8 nucleotides match TRBD1. The germline CDR1 and CDR2 sequences are SGDLS and YYNGEE. This CDR3 spans 14 amino acids. The V gene end was trimmed by 3 bases and the J gene end by 6 bases; junction bases not matched to a gene: 5.

The chain joins TRBV6-5 to TRBJ2-1, with 7 bases identical to TRBD2. The J segment lost 3 bases and the V segment lost 6 bases, leaving 8 bases of the junction unmatched. Germline CDR1 MNHEY, CDR2 SVGAGI. This CDR3 has 15 amino acids. The CDR3 coding sequence is TGTGCCAGCAGCCCCCGCGGGAGCAGCTACAATGAGCAGTTCTTC. It yields the protein CASSPRGSSYNEQFF.

The V call is TRBV4-1, the J call TRBJ2-3; 9 nucleotides match TRBD1. The CDR3 runs 16 residues. With 5 bases clipped from V and 2 bases from J, the junction kept 8 bases outside the gene matches. CDR1 and CDR2 from the germline V gene are MGHRA and YSYEKL. The CDR3 is CASSGHGQGFTDTQYF. The CDR3 DNA reads TGCGCCAGCAGCGGGCACGGACAGGGGTTCACAGATACGCAGTATTTT.

The V and J genes are TRBV21-1 and TRBJ2-7; TRBD2 was called by the table and not checked on the DNA. TRBV21-1 is termed a pseudogene. The CDR3 spans 18 residues. The CDR3 reads CASSRKTPSGRNPYEQYF. The DNA for the CDR3 is TGTGCCAGCAGCAGAAAAACCCCGAGCGGGAGAAACCCCTACGAGCAGTACTTC.

The rearrangement uses TRBV11-3 and TRBJ2-7; the D is unclear. CDR1 is SGHNT, CDR2 YENEEA, per germline. Trimming took off 5 bases at V and 3 bases at J, with 11 bases between the two ends. The CDR3 length is 13 residues. CDR3 loop: CASSPSRGYEQYF. CDR3 in DNA: TGTGCCAGCAGCCCTAGTCGTGGCTACGAGCAGTACTTC.

This sequence joins TRBV6-2 or TRBV6-3 and TRBJ2-7; 13 positions match TRBD2. CDR1 and CDR2 (germline): MNHEY, SVGEGT. The CDR3 has 22 residues. J was trimmed by 1 base and V by 6 bases; bases with no gene match: 24. The CDR3 is CASSRPPGLAGVVSLLSYEQYF. CDR3 coding DNA: TGTGCCAGCAGCCGCCCGCCCGGACTAGCGGGAGTTGTCTCCCTGTTATCCTACGAGCAGTACTTC.

The chain joins TRBV7-9 to TRBJ2-1; D is undetermined. The CDR3 loop spans 13 amino acids. V was cut by 6 bases and J by 8 bases, with 14 bases left in between. Per the germline V gene, CDR1 is SEHNR and CDR2 is FQNEAQ (reference sequence). The CDR3 sequence: CASSSTPNYEQFF. CDR3 in DNA: TGTGCCAGCAGTTCTACCCCTAACTATGAGCAGTTCTTC.

Many counts were recorded for this clone. The chain is built from TRBV7-9 and TRBJ2-7; 10 bases are shared with TRBD2. Germline CDR1 is SEHNR and CDR2 is FQNEAQ (reference sequence). V lost 1 base, J lost 5 bases, and 8 bases stayed unmatched. The CDR3 is made up of 16 amino acids. The DNA for the CDR3 is TGTGCCAGCAGCTTAGTAGGGCTAGCGGGAGCGAACGAGCAGTACTTC. This encodes CASSLVGLAGANEQYF.

The rearrangement joins TRBV3-1 (or the pseudogene TRBV3-2) to TRBJ1-2; D is unclear. The CDR3 contains 11 residues. The V gene lost 3 bases and the J gene lost 7 bases, with 6 bases spanning the gap. Germline V gene data show CDR1 as LGHDT and CDR2 as YNNKEL (reference sequence). In DNA, the CDR3 is TGTGCCAGCAGCCAGAGGGCTGGCTACACCTTC. Translation: CASSQRAGYTF.

The chain joins TRBV10-2 to TRBJ2-2, with TRBD1 matching 9 bases. The V gene's germline CDR1 is WSHSY and CDR2 SAAADI. CDR3 length: 15 residues. Trimming cost V 6 bases and J 3 bases; bases outside gene matches: 5. This CDR3 is CASRPRTGDTGELFF. In DNA, the CDR3 is TGCGCCAGCAGGCCCCGGACAGGGGACACCGGGGAGCTGTTTTTT.

This clone was seen a few times. The J gene is TRBJ1-2, the V gene TRBV28; weak D call: TRBD1 (5 bases). V was pared by 5 bases and J by 5 bases, with 15 bases between. The CDR3 runs to 14 residues. Looked up from germline, CDR1 is MDHEN and CDR2 is SYDVKM. The CDR3 DNA reads as TGTGCCAGCAGTCTGGTCAGGGAGGTTTATGGCTACACCTTC. Translated, it gives CASSLVREVYGYTF.

CDR3 in DNA: TGTGCCAGCAGCCAAGATGGGACAACTGGGGCCAACGTCCTGACTTTC. It specifies CASSQDGTTGANVLTF. V gene TRBV4-2 combines with J gene TRBJ2-6; maybe TRBD1 (6 bases). CDR3 length: 16 amino acids. Germline CDR1 and CDR2: LGHNA and YNFKEQ. V lost 0 bases and J lost 2, with 8 bases in between.

This chain links TRBV5-5 with TRBJ2-3; TRBD2 matches 11 bases. Trimming cost V 4 bases and J 2 bases; bases outside gene matches: 9. Germline-derived CDR1 and CDR2 are SGHKS and YYEKEE (reference sequence). CDR3 size: 17 residues. The CDR3 DNA reads TGTGCCAGCAGCCCCCTAGGGACTAGCGGTGTCACAGATACGCAGTATTTT. Its protein is CASSPLGTSGVTDTQYF.

V usage is TRBV7-9 and J usage is TRBJ2-4; D gene uncertain. Trimming pared 1 base from V and 3 bases from J, leaving 7 bases between. Germline lookup yields CDR1 SEHNR and CDR2 FQNEAQ (reference sequence). This CDR3 comprises 14 residues. CDR3 residues: CASSLVFGKNIQYF. In nucleotides, the CDR3 is TGTGCCAGCAGCTTAGTTTTCGGCAAAAACATTCAGTACTTC. The full variable domain, completed using reference TRBV7-9 and TRBJ2-4, is DTGVSQNPRHKITKRGQNVTFRCDPISEHNRLYWYRQTLGQGPEFLTYFQNEAQLEKSRLLSDRFSAERPKGSFSTLEIQRTEQGDSAMYLCASSLVFGKNIQYFGAGTRLSVL.

The gene calls are TRBV7-9 and TRBJ1-6; TRBD1 matches 7 bases. The germline V gene encodes CDR1 SEHNR and CDR2 FQNEAQ (reference sequence). This CDR3 has 12 amino acids. With 5 bases clipped from V and 9 bases from J, the junction kept 1 base outside the gene matches. CDR3 loop: CASSRQGSPLHF. The DNA for the CDR3 is TGTGCCAGCAGCCGACAGGGTTCACCCCTCCACTTT.

This sequence joins TRBV6-1 and TRBJ1-3; no clear D gene. The germline V and J ends were trimmed by 0 bases and 0 bases, with 15 bases remaining between them. Germline V gene data show CDR1 as MNHNS and CDR2 as SASEGT. The CDR3 sequence is 18 residues long. This chain's CDR3 is CASSEAEAGRGSGNTIYF. In nucleotides, the CDR3 is TGTGCCAGCAGTGAAGCGGAGGCGGGTCGCGGCTCTGGAAACACCATATATTTT.

The J gene is TRBJ1-2, the V gene TRBV12-3 or TRBV12-4; no reliable D call. V was clipped by 6 bases and J by 5 bases, with 13 bases between them. There are 13 residues in the CDR3. DNA for the CDR3: TGTGCCAGCAGCCTGACCCGGGATTATGGCTACACCTTC. Translating it yields CASSLTRDYGYTF.

The J gene is TRBJ2-3, the V gene TRBV18; TRBD2 aligns across 10 bases. CDR3 length: 15 residues. The germline V gene has CDR1 KGHSH and CDR2 LQKENI. Germline trimming cut 3 bases from V and 2 bases from J; bases unmatched to any gene: 2. As DNA, the CDR3 is TGTGCCAGCTCACCCCTAGCGGGAGCCACAGATACGCAGTATTTT. As protein: CASSPLAGATDTQYF.

The rearrangement uses TRBV18 and TRBJ2-3; D might be TRBD2 (6 bases). The CDR3 loop spans 15 amino acids. Germline-derived CDR1 and CDR2 are KGHSH and LQKENI. Between the trimmed V and J ends, which lost 1 base and 4 bases, there was a span of 12 bases. This CDR3 reads CASSPQTGAADTQYF. The CDR3 coding sequence is TGTGCCAGCTCACCACAGACGGGAGCGGCAGATACGCAGTATTTT.

The chain has TRBV7-9 and TRBJ2-5; 8 bases map to TRBD2. The V gene's germline CDR1 is SEHNR and CDR2 FQNEAQ (reference sequence). The CDR3 covers 16 residues. Trimming cost V 5 bases and J 5 bases; bases outside gene matches: 13. The CDR3: CASSPRVTGGTETQYF. Here the CDR3 DNA reads TGTGCCAGCAGCCCCCGGGTGACGGGAGGGACGGAGACCCAGTACTTC.

This clone was found once. The V and J genes are TRBV27 and TRBJ1-6, with TRBD1 identical over 10 bases. Trimming removed 6 bases from V and 9 bases from J; junction bases left unmatched: 8. The germline CDR1 and CDR2 sequences are MNHEY and SMNVEV (reference sequence). The CDR3 has 15 residues. CDR3 in amino acids: CASRIRQGAGSPLHF. Here the CDR3 DNA reads TGTGCCAGCAGAATTAGACAGGGGGCGGGTTCACCCCTCCACTTT.

The chain uses TRBV28 and TRBJ2-7; 7 bases align to TRBD2. Germline CDR1 MDHEN, CDR2 SYDVKM. The CDR3 spans 15 residues. Trimming took 5 bases from V and 0 from J; bases not matched to a gene: 7. The CDR3 sequence: CASSLTGLPSYEQYF. The CDR3 DNA reads TGTGCCAGCAGTCTCACGGGACTACCCTCCTACGAGCAGTACTTC.